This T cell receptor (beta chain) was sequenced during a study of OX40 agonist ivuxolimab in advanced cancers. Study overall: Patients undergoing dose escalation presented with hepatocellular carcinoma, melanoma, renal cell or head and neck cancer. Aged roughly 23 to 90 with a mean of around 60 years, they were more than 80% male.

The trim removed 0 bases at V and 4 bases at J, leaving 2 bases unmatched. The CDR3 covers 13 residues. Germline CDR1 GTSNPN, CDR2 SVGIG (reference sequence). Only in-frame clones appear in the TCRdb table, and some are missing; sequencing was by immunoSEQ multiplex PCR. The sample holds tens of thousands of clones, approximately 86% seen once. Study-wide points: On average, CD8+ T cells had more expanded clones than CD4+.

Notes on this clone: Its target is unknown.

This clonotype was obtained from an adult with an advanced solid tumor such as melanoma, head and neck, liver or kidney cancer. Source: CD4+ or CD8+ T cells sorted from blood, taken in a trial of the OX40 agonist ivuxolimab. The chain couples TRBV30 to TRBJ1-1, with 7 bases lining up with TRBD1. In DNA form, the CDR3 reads TGTGCCTGGAGTGTACAGGGGAGCACTGAAGCTTTCTTT. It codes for CAWSVQGSTEAFF.